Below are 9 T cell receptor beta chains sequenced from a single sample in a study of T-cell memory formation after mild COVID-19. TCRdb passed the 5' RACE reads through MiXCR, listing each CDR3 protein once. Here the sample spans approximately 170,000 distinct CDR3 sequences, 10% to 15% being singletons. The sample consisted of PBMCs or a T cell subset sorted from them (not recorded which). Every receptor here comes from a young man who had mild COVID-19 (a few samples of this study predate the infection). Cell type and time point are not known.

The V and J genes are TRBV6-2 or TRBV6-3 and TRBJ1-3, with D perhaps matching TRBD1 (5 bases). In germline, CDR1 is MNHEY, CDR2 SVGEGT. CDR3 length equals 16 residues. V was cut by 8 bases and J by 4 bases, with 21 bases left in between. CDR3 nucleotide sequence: TGTGCCAGCTCCGAGAGGTTTGGGGCGATCGGAAACACCATATATTTT. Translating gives CASSERFGAIGNTIYF.

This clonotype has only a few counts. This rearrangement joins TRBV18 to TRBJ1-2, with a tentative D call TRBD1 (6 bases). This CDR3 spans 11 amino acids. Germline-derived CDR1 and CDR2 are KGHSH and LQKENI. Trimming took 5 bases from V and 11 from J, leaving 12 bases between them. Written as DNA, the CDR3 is TGTGCCAGCTCAGCTGGGACATCTTACACCTTC. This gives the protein CASSAGTSYTF.

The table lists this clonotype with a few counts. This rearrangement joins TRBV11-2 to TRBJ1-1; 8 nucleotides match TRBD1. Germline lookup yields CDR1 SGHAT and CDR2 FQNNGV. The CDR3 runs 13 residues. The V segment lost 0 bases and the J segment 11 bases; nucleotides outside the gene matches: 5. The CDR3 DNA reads TGTGCCAGCAGCTTAGATCTGGGGACAGGTGCTTTCTTT. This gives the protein CASSLDLGTGAFF.

The CDR3 DNA reads as TGCGCCAGCGGGTCCCCCTACGAGCAGTACTTC. It yields the protein CASGSPYEQYF. The chain joins TRBV10-2 to TRBJ2-7; D is unresolved. The germline CDR1 and CDR2 sequences are WSHSY and SAAADI. V lost 8 bases and J 2 bases, leaving 7 bases between the germline ends. The CDR3 runs to 11 residues.

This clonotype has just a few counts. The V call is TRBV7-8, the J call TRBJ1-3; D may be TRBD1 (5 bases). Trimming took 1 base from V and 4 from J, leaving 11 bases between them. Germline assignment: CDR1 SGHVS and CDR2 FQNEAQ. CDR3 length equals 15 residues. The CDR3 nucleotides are TGTGCCAGCAGCTTAGAAAATTGGGGCGGAAACACCATATATTTT. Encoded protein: CASSLENWGGNTIYF.

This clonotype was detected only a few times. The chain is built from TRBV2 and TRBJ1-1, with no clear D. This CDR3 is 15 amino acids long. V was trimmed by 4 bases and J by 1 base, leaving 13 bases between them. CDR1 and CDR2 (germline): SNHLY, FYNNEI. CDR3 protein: CASSVMAGWNTEAFF. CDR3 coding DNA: TGTGCCAGCAGTGTCATGGCAGGTTGGAACACTGAAGCTTTCTTT.

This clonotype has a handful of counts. The CDR3 DNA reads as TGCAGTGCTCGTATCGCAGGGAAGACAGATACGCAGTATTTT. The encoded protein is CSARIAGKTDTQYF. The rearrangement joins TRBV20-1 to TRBJ2-3; TRBD1 might be the D (5 bases). Trimming removed 5 bases from V and 3 bases from J, with 15 bases in between. Germline V gene lookup returns CDR1 DFQATT and CDR2 SNEGSKA (reference sequence). This CDR3 is 14 amino acids long.

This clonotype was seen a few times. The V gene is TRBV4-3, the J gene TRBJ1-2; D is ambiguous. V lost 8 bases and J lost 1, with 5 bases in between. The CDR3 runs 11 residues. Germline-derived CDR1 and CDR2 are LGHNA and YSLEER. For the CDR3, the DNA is TGCGCCAGCGGAAATAACTATGGCTACACCTTC. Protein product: CASGNNYGYTF.

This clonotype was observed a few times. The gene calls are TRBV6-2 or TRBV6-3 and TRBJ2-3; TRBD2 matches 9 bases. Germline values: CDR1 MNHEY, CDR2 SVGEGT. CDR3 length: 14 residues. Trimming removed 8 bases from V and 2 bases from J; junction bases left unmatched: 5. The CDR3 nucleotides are TGTGCCAGCCGAAGCGGGGGGTACACAGATACGCAGTATTTT. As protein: CASRSGGYTDTQYF.